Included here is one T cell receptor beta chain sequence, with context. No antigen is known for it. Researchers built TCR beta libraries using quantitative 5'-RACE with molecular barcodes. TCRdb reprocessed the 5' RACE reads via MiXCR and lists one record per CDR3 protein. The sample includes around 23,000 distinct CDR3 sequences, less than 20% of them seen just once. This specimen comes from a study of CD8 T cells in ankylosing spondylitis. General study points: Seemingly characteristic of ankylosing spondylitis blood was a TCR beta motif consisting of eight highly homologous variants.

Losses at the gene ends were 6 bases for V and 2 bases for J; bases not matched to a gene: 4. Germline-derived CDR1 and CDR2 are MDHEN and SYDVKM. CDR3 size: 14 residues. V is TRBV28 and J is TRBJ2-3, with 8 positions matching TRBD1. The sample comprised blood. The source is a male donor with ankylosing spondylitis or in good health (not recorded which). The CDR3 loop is CASRHRGYTDTQYF. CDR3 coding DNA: TGTGCCAGCAGACACAGGGGGTACACAGATACGCAGTATTTT.